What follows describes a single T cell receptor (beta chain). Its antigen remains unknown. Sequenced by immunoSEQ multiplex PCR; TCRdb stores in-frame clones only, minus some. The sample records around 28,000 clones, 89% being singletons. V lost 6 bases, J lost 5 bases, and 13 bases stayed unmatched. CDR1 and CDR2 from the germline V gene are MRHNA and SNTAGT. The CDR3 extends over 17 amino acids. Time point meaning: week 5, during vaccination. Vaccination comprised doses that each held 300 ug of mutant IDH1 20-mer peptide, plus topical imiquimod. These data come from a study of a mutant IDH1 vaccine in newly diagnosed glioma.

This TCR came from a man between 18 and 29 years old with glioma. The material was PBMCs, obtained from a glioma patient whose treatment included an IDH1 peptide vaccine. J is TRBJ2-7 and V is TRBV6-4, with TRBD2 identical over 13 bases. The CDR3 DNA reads TGTGCCAGCAGGACCGGACTAGCGGGAGACGTATGTGACGAGCAGTACTTC. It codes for CASRTGLAGDVCDEQYF.